Below, 25 T cell receptor beta chains from the same sample are listed, as sequenced in a study of cytomegalovirus exposure and HLA in healthy donors (dated by TCRdb to between 2016 and 2019). Library generation was performed with the immunoSEQ multiplex PCR assay. A mixture of 60 forward primers for TCR Vbeta segments and 13 reverse primers for TCR Jbeta segments was used in the multiplex PCR. The table comes from immuneACCESS by way of TCRdb, which keeps in-frame sequences with V and J called. Part of the clones is missing from these tables; in studies checked, under half for an unresolved V gene and the rest for unknown reasons. The sample table shows around 150,000 clones, and 75% to 80% are seen once. The ten largest account for 0.5% to 0.85% of the sample. The specimen sequenced was PBMCs. The source is a male donor in good health and CMV-seronegative.

CDR3 residues: CATMQSGTEAFF. CDR3 DNA: TGTGCCACCATGCAGTCAGGCACTGAAGCTTTCTTT. The genes are TRBV15 and TRBJ1-1; D unresolved. Trimming pared 7 bases from V and 4 bases from J, leaving 10 bases between. The CDR3 extends over 12 amino acids. CDR1 and CDR2 (germline): LNHNV, YYDKDF (reference sequence).

The chain employs TRBV5-4 and TRBJ2-2; 7 bases fit TRBD2. The V gene's germline CDR1 is SGHNT and CDR2 YYREEE (reference sequence). Trimming cost V 9 bases and J 5 bases; bases outside gene matches: 1. The CDR3 consists of 11 residues. The CDR3 region is CATGGTGELFF. The DNA of the CDR3 is TGTGCCACCGGGGGGACCGGGGAGCTGTTTTTT.

The CDR3 DNA is TGCGCCAGCAGCTTGACCGGGTCTTCTGGGGCCAACGTCCTGACTTTC. Amino acid sequence: CASSLTGSSGANVLTF. The chain combines TRBV5-1 with TRBJ2-6; D unresolved. Trimming took 1 base from V and 1 from J, leaving 9 bases between them. In germline, CDR1 is SGHRS, CDR2 YFSETQ. CDR3 length: 16 residues.

The chain carries TRBV7-9 and TRBJ2-1; TRBD2 matches 9 bases. V lost 3 bases to trimming and J lost 7 bases; unmatched junction nucleotides: 7. CDR3 length: 15 amino acids. Looked up from germline, CDR1 is SEHNR and CDR2 is FQNEAQ (reference sequence). The CDR3 nucleotides are TGTGCCAGCAGCTTGAGAATTAGCGGGAGTAATGAGCAGTTCTTC. Protein product: CASSLRISGSNEQFF.

The table lists this clone with a count of one. The chain combines TRBV27 with TRBJ2-3; 9 nucleotides agree with TRBD1. Trimming removed 6 bases from V and 4 bases from J; junction bases left unmatched: 11. Per the germline V gene, CDR1 is MNHEY and CDR2 is SMNVEV (reference sequence). The CDR3 is made up of 16 amino acids. Written as DNA, the CDR3 is TGTGCCAGCAGACCCCCCGGGACAGGGTCGGCAGATACGCAGTATTTT. Protein: CASRPPGTGSADTQYF.

This chain connects TRBV7-2 to TRBJ2-3; 8 positions match TRBD2. The germline gives CDR1 SGHTA, CDR2 FQGNSA. The CDR3 is 15 residues long. V lost 0 bases, J lost 1 base, and 0 bases stayed unmatched. CDR3 protein: CASSLALAGTDTQYF. CDR3 sequence (DNA): TGTGCCAGCAGCTTAGCACTAGCGGGCACAGATACGCAGTATTTT.

V gene TRBV27 combines with J gene TRBJ1-2, with D possibly matching TRBD1 (5 bases). Trimming took 7 bases from V and 7 from J, leaving 19 bases between them. CDR3 length equals 14 residues. Germline V gene lookup returns CDR1 MNHEY and CDR2 SMNVEV (reference sequence). CDR3 residues: CASKSAGRLSGYTF. CDR3 in DNA: TGTGCCAGCAAATCTGCGGGGCGGCTAAGTGGCTACACCTTC.

This clone has just one count. V and J are TRBV19 and TRBJ1-1; D possibly corresponds to TRBD1 (6 bases). V shed 5 bases and J shed 5 bases, with 15 bases lying between them. Germline V gene sequence: CDR1 LNHDA, CDR2 SQIVND (reference sequence). This CDR3 has 14 residues. Here the CDR3 reads CASSEQGFETEAFF. In DNA, the CDR3 is TGTGCCAGTAGTGAACAGGGTTTTGAAACTGAAGCTTTCTTT.

The J gene is TRBJ1-2, the V gene TRBV29-1, with 7 bases fitting TRBD1. From germline, CDR1 is SQVTM and CDR2 ANQGSEA. The trim removed 7 bases at V and 4 bases at J, leaving 9 bases unmatched. The CDR3 is made up of 13 amino acids. The CDR3 nucleotides read TGCAGCGCAAAACGGGGACAGTCCTATGGCTACACCTTC. Translation gives CSAKRGQSYGYTF.

The rearrangement joins TRBV5-6 to TRBJ2-5, with D perhaps TRBD2 (5 bases). CDR1 is SGHDT and CDR2 is YYEEEE in the germline V gene. Trimming cost V 0 bases and J 4 bases, with 10 bases left between them. The length of the CDR3 is 14 residues. For the CDR3, the DNA is TGTGCCAGCAGCTTGGGGGGAGTGAGAGAGACCCAGTACTTC. Translation gives CASSLGGVRETQYF.

The V gene is TRBV28, the J gene TRBJ2-7, with a weak D call TRBD2 (6 bases). This CDR3 comprises 13 residues. Germline values: CDR1 MDHEN, CDR2 SYDVKM. V lost 6 bases and J 4 bases, leaving 13 bases between the germline ends. The CDR3 DNA is TGTGCCAGCAGCCTCTCGGAGGGTTACGAGCAGTACTTC. This encodes CASSLSEGYEQYF.

This chain connects TRBV5-5 to TRBJ2-7; D possibly corresponds to TRBD2 (6 bases). This CDR3 spans 12 amino acids. Germline lookup yields CDR1 SGHKS and CDR2 YYEKEE (reference sequence). The germline V and J ends were trimmed by 6 bases and 4 bases, with 11 bases remaining between them. DNA of the CDR3: TGTGCCAGCACCCTGGGGGGTTACGAGCAGTACTTC. It is translated as CASTLGGYEQYF.

This clone was counted a few times. This rearrangement joins TRBV6-1 to TRBJ2-7; D remains ambiguous. CDR1 is MNHNS, CDR2 SASEGT, per germline. V was shortened by 1 base and J by 0 bases, with 10 bases between the two germline ends. The CDR3 is made up of 15 amino acids. The DNA for the CDR3 is TGTGCCAGCAGTGAAGACAGCCTTAGCTCCTACGAGCAGTACTTC. Translation gives CASSEDSLSSYEQYF.

The rearrangement joins TRBV11-3 to TRBJ2-3; 11 bases fit TRBD2. The CDR3 is 16 amino acids. V trimming: 5 bases; J trimming: 4 bases; junction bases outside the gene matches: 8. Germline V lookup: CDR1 SGHNT, CDR2 YENEEA. CDR3 sequence (DNA): TGTGCCAGCAGCCAAGGGACTAGCGGAGCTTCAGATACGCAGTATTTT. Protein product: CASSQGTSGASDTQYF.

The J gene is TRBJ2-3, the V gene TRBV2, with 7 bases fitting TRBD2. Germline assignment: CDR1 SNHLY and CDR2 FYNNEI. Germline trimming cut 11 bases from V and 2 bases from J; bases unmatched to any gene: 7. CDR3 length: 13 amino acids. DNA for the CDR3: TGTGCCGGACTAGACTCCTTCACAGATACGCAGTATTTT. It translates to CAGLDSFTDTQYF.

The chain has TRBV9 and TRBJ2-7; 7 bases are shared with TRBD2. V was clipped by 1 base and J by 2 bases; unmatched bases: 6. Germline loops: CDR1 SGDLS, CDR2 YYNGEE. The CDR3 spans 15 residues. The CDR3 DNA reads TGTGCCAGCAGCGTACAAGAGGGAGGGGCCTACGAGCAGTACTTC. Protein sequence: CASSVQEGGAYEQYF.

This chain joins TRBV5-4 and TRBJ1-1; 7 nucleotides line up with TRBD1. V was clipped by 4 bases and J by 4 bases; unmatched bases: 7. CDR1 is SGHNT and CDR2 is YYREEE in the germline V gene (reference sequence). The length of the CDR3 is 14 residues. The CDR3 region is CASSPPDRATEAFF. In nucleotides, the CDR3 is TGTGCCAGCAGCCCCCCCGACAGGGCCACTGAAGCTTTCTTT.

This clone was recorded a few times. The chain carries TRBV5-1 and TRBJ2-5; D is perhaps TRBD1 (6 bases). Deletions cut 0 bases from V and 1 base from J, with 7 bases between. Germline V CDR1 and CDR2: SGHRS, YFSETQ. The CDR3 loop spans 14 amino acids. CDR3 protein: CASSLDRAQETQYF. CDR3 sequence (DNA): TGCGCCAGCAGCTTGGACAGGGCCCAAGAGACCCAGTACTTC.

This clone has more than one count but fewer than ten. The chain recombines TRBV11-3 with TRBJ2-3, with TRBD2 matching 8 bases. The CDR3 consists of 17 residues. J gave up 0 bases and V 6 bases, and 11 bases lay outside the gene matches. Germline CDR1 SGHNT, CDR2 YENEEA. The CDR3 loop is CASSNPGGGTSTDTQYF. The DNA for the CDR3 is TGTGCCAGCAGTAACCCCGGGGGGGGGACTAGCACAGATACGCAGTATTTT.

The gene calls are TRBV5-4 and TRBJ1-1; 8 bases align to TRBD1. CDR3 length: 15 amino acids. Germline values: CDR1 SGHNT, CDR2 YYREEE (reference sequence). V gave up 0 bases and J gave up 5 bases; unmatched junction bases: 6. As DNA, the CDR3 is TGTGCCAGCAGCTTGGGCAGGACAGGGCAGACTGAAGCTTTCTTT. As protein: CASSLGRTGQTEAFF.

Remarks on this clone: Additional DNA sequences in this sample encode the identical CDR3. The chain carries TRBV7-7 and TRBJ2-1; 9 bases agree with TRBD2. From germline, CDR1 is SSHAT and CDR2 FNYEAQ (reference sequence). With V trimmed by 2 bases and J by 7 bases, 6 bases remained unmatched. This CDR3 spans 15 amino acids. The CDR3 DNA reads as TGTGCCAGCAGCTTAAAGGCGGGAGGGCCAAATGAGCAGTTCTTC. Residues: CASSLKAGGPNEQFF. Full variable domain (outside the CDR3, taken from reference TRBV7-7 and TRBJ2-1): GAGVSQSPRYKVTKRGQDVTLRCDPISSHATLYWYQQALGQGPEFLTYFNYEAQPDKSGLPSDRFSAERPEGSISTLTIQRTEQRDSAMYRCASSLKAGGPNEQFFGPGTRLTVL.

This clone has just a few counts. This chain uses TRBV29-1 with TRBJ2-2; D is possibly TRBD1 (5 bases). Trimming took off 6 bases at V and 6 bases at J, with 11 bases between the two ends. The CDR3 spans 12 residues. Per germline, CDR1 SQVTM and CDR2 ANQGSEA. CDR3 in DNA: TGCAGCGTCAACAGGTTTTCCGGGGAGCTGTTTTTT. Its protein product is CSVNRFSGELFF.

The V call is TRBV4-3, the J call TRBJ2-2; D gene ambiguous. V shed 1 base and J shed 3 bases, with 9 bases lying between them. The length of the CDR3 is 15 residues. CDR1 and CDR2 (germline): LGHNA, YSLEER. The CDR3 coding sequence is TGCGCCAGCAGCCAAGGGGTCGGGTACACCGGGGAGCTGTTTTTT. Its translation is CASSQGVGYTGELFF.

This chain links TRBV7-2 with TRBJ2-1; 7 nucleotides agree with TRBD2. V lost 2 bases and J lost 6; bases outside the gene matches: 7. The CDR3 extends over 15 amino acids. Germline CDR1 reads SGHTA; CDR2 reads FQGNSA. The CDR3 coding sequence is TGTGCCAGCAGCTTAAGCGTGGGACTATTCAATGAGCAGTTCTTC. As protein: CASSLSVGLFNEQFF.

The chain couples TRBV10-3 to TRBJ1-2; unclear D gene. V was cut by 1 base and J by 0 bases, with 9 bases left in between. The CDR3 has 15 amino acids. Looked up from germline, CDR1 is ENHRY and CDR2 is SYGVKD. Written as DNA, the CDR3 is TGTGCCATCAGTGAGTATGCAGTCACTAACTATGGCTACACCTTC. It codes for CAISEYAVTNYGYTF.